The 9 T cell receptor beta chains in this list originate from one sample, sequenced in a study of blood T cells in healthy people across ages. A second roughly 6 to 12 cycle PCR used barcoded and J-beta primers. TCRdb re-called the 5' RACE reads through MiXCR, storing one row per CDR3 protein. The sample carries 500,000 to 650,000 distinct CDR3 sequences, 25% to 35% recorded once. These data are also associated with another study on T cells of mothers and their children.

Sequencing was carried out using blood. These receptors were taken from a boy aged 2-9 years in good health.

The chain couples TRBV7-8 to TRBJ2-7, with D maybe TRBD1 (5 bases). Per germline, CDR1 SGHVS and CDR2 FQNEAQ. The CDR3 totals 14 residues. Trimming stripped 1 base from V and 5 bases from J, with 12 bases between. In nucleotides, the CDR3 is TGTGCCAGCAGCTTAGGAAGACAGTCGGACGAGCAGTACTTC. This encodes CASSLGRQSDEQYF.

On this clonotype: A junction boundary mismatches the germline segment, possibly from a read error. The chain links TRBV12-3 or TRBV12-4 to TRBJ2-3; 8 bases are shared with TRBD1. This CDR3 has 14 amino acids. The CDR3 loop reads CASSSGGLTDTQCF. CDR3 coding DNA: TGTGCCAGCAGTTCAGGGGGCCTCACAGATACGCAGTGTTTT.

This clonotype occurred a few times. The rearrangement uses TRBV27 and TRBJ2-1; 7 nucleotides match TRBD2. The CDR3 loop spans 14 amino acids. V gave up 6 bases and J gave up 4 bases; unmatched junction bases: 6. Germline-derived CDR1 and CDR2 are MNHEY and SMNVEV (reference sequence). CDR3 protein: CASSGDYPYNEQFF. The CDR3 DNA is TGTGCCAGCAGCGGGGACTACCCATACAATGAGCAGTTCTTC.

The chain links TRBV11-2 to TRBJ2-5; 9 nucleotides align to TRBD2. The CDR3 is 17 amino acids. J lost 2 bases, V lost 0 bases, and 7 bases had no gene match. Germline V lookup: CDR1 SGHAT, CDR2 FQNNGV. The CDR3, as DNA: TGTGCCAGCAGCTTAGACCCCCCAGCGGGGGGACAAGAGACCCAGTACTTC. This codes for CASSLDPPAGGQETQYF.

The chain combines TRBV9 with TRBJ2-5, with 10 nucleotides matching TRBD2. The CDR3 has 16 residues. With 0 bases clipped from V and 4 bases from J, the junction kept 6 bases outside the gene matches. CDR1 and CDR2 (germline): SGDLS, YYNGEE. The CDR3 DNA is TGTGCCAGCAGCGTAGGGGCTAGCGGGAGCGCAGAGACCCAGTACTTC. Translating gives CASSVGASGSAETQYF.

This clonotype showed up just a few times. The chain couples TRBV7-8 to TRBJ2-3; 9 bases fit TRBD2. J gave up 0 bases and V 5 bases, and 6 bases lay outside the gene matches. The CDR3 covers 16 residues. CDR1 and CDR2 from the germline V gene are SGHVS and FQNEAQ. This CDR3 reads CASSTLTSGSTDTQYF. Here the CDR3 DNA reads TGTGCCAGCAGCACACTAACTAGCGGGAGCACAGATACGCAGTATTTT.

The chain combines TRBV20-1 with TRBJ2-4, with TRBD2 matching over 14 bases. Germline V gene sequence: CDR1 DFQATT, CDR2 SNEGSKA (reference sequence). The CDR3 has 16 amino acids. V shed 6 bases, J shed 6 bases, and the junction held 10 bases outside the gene matches. CDR3 nucleotides: TGCAGTGCCTCCCGGACTAGCGGGGGGATATTAAACATTCAGTACTTC. Its translation: CSASRTSGGILNIQYF.

In its sample, this clonotype was seen once. V is TRBV20-1 and J is TRBJ1-3; no definite D call. Germline CDR1 is DFQATT and CDR2 is SNEGSKA (reference sequence). V was clipped by 5 bases and J by 0 bases, with 8 bases between them. CDR3 size: 13 residues. The CDR3 bases are TGCAGTGCTTTACAGAACTCTGGAAACACCATATATTTT. This sequence encodes CSALQNSGNTIYF.

This clonotype was seen only a few times. The V gene is TRBV11-2, the J gene TRBJ2-7; the match to TRBD1 covers 7 bases. CDR3 length: 16 amino acids. Germline V gives CDR1 SGHAT, CDR2 FQNNGV. The J segment lost 4 bases and the V segment lost 3 bases, leaving 12 bases of the junction unmatched. CDR3 nucleotides: TGTGCCAGCAGCTTTCGACACAGGGGAATTGGGTACGAGCAGTACTTC. This sequence encodes CASSFRHRGIGYEQYF.